Listed below are T cell receptor beta chains from one sample, sequenced in a study of cytomegalovirus exposure and HLA in healthy donors. Here immunoSEQ multiplex PCR was the method, and the copy in TCRdb shows in-frame clones only, minus some. The table lists fewer than 200,000 clones, approximately 80% of them singletons. Sequencing was performed on PBMCs. The receptors here all came from a young woman in good health and CMV-seronegative. The CDR3 runs from the conserved cysteine through the conserved F or W. Each record gives: J gene, V gene, CDR3 length, CDR3 protein.

TRBJ2-3	TRBV9	17	CASSVQTGTGLTDTQYF
TRBJ2-5	TRBV6-4	15	CASSRTGDLQETQYF
TRBJ1-1	TRBV2	13	CASSDRDLTEAFF
TRBJ1-1	TRBV18	15	CASSPSGSGDTEAFF
TRBJ1-2	TRBV4-3	17	CASSQLWGTGDDYGYTF
TRBJ2-5	TRBV30	15	CAWNRGGAQWETQYF
TRBJ2-7	TRBV10-2	18	CASSEPGQGALGSYEQYF
TRBJ1-4	TRBV27	12	CASSFRGEKLFF
TRBJ1-2	TRBV11-3	15	CASSLRGQGGYGYTF
TRBJ2-6	TRBV27	16	CASSSHPPAGANVLTF
TRBJ2-5	TRBV7-3	14	CASSRTGDQETQYF
TRBJ1-1	TRBV28	15	CASSLATAPVAEAFF
TRBJ1-5	TRBV6-5	14	CASSRDRGDQPQHF
TRBJ2-2	TRBV4-1	17	CASSQESGLAVTGELFF
TRBJ2-7	TRBV10-3	13	CAISSGELYEQYF
TRBJ2-1	TRBV28	14	CASRSSGRGNEQFF
TRBJ1-6	TRBV27	15	CASSRQSSYNSPLHF
TRBJ1-1	TRBV5-1	14	CASSQDRGFTEAFF
TRBJ2-2	TRBV15	16	CATSRPGTDLTGELFF
TRBJ2-6	TRBV15	17	CATSSLPSGAGANVLTF
TRBJ1-1	TRBV27	14	CASKPRDRDTEAFF
TRBJ2-7	TRBV27	15	CASSLWGTGGNEQYF
TRBJ1-2	TRBV15	13	CATSRTTGGGYTF
TRBJ1-2	TRBV5-1	13	CASSLAGRGGYTF
TRBJ1-6	TRBV6-5	16	CASSYSGGGGRSPLHF
TRBJ1-1	TRBV4-3	15	CASSRDLQGNTEAFF
TRBJ1-2	TRBV6-1	14	CASKGDPPNYGYTF
TRBJ2-7	TRBV27	15	CASSLGGGARYEQYF
TRBJ2-1	TRBV19	16	CASSIRGSGRYNEQFF
TRBJ2-2	TRBV7-2	17	CASSLVVGGANTGELFF
TRBJ2-2	TRBV6-6	15	CASRSQRGGTGELFF
TRBJ1-3	TRBV5-6	17	CASSFGPLGTSGNTIYF
TRBJ2-1	TRBV12-5	11	CASALYNEQFF
TRBJ2-7	TRBV19	16	CASSASGPPATYEQYF
TRBJ2-7	TRBV6-5	15	CASNQGTGGGYEQYF
TRBJ2-1	TRBV11-1	17	CASSLDITEYTYNEQFF
TRBJ2-7	TRBV6-5	14	CASTGLAGGSEQYF
TRBJ2-7	TRBV11-2	13	CASSLGAGYEQYF